Given below is one T cell receptor beta chain in context. The V gene lost 4 bases and the J gene lost 2 bases, with 18 bases spanning the gap. This CDR3 has 16 amino acids. Germline CDR1 is SGHRS and CDR2 is YFSETQ. The source of the sample is a study of shared clonotypes between healthy human individuals. Here immunoSEQ multiplex PCR was the method, and the copy in TCRdb shows in-frame clones only, minus some. Of approximately 740,000 clones in the sample, approximately 79% were seen once. Source material: memory CD4+ T cells sorted from blood. Subset defined: CD45RA-negative fraction. The chain links TRBV5-1 to TRBJ2-5; D might be TRBD1 (6 bases). The receptor was derived from a woman in her twenties or thirties in good health. The CDR3 sequence: CASSNGGSQGQETQYF. CDR3 nucleotide sequence: TGCGCCAGCAGCAACGGAGGATCACAGGGACAAGAGACCCAGTACTTC. The full variable domain, in which reference TRBV5-1 and TRBJ2-5 provide the parts outside the CDR3, is KAGVTQTPRYLIKTRGQQVTLSCSPISGHRSVSWYQQTPGQGLQFLFEYFSETQRNKGNFPGRFSGRQFSNSRSEMNVSTLELGDSALYLCASSNGGSQGQETQYFGPGTRLLVL.